This T cell receptor beta chain was profiled in a study of blood T cell repertoires in COVID-19. Overall study context: T cells, B-cell-depleted T cells, or PBMCs provided the cDNA or gDNA that served as material.

Germline V gene sequence: CDR1 MNHEY, CDR2 SVGEGT. CDR3 length equals 16 residues. Trimming cost V 0 bases and J 0 bases; bases outside gene matches: 2. How the authors handled the data: Quantification of nucleated cells was approximated via reference gene primer amplification. Sequenced by immunoSEQ multiplex PCR; TCRdb stores in-frame clones only, minus some. Clone size and V and J calls were adopted from that table, with D and trimming inferred from the DNA. The data contain 100,000 to 150,000 clones, approximately 90% of them singletons. The clonotype was recovered from a man aged 50-59 years with acute or convalescent COVID-19. The specimen was peripheral blood. This chain connects TRBV6-2 or TRBV6-3 to TRBJ1-3; the match to TRBD1 covers 7 bases. For the CDR3, the DNA is TGTGCCAGCAGTTACTCGGGACAGCTCTCTGGAAACACCATATATTTT. Translating gives CASSYSGQLSGNTIYF.